These 14 T cell receptor beta chains originate from one sample sequenced in a study of T cells in Graves' hyperthyroidism and ophthalmopathy (dated by TCRdb to the late 2010s). Library generation was performed with multiplex PCR. TCRdb records Illumina HiSeq 2000 as the sequencer. The TCR beta CDR3 regions were amplified from the RNA transcripts. The first round of RT-PCR for the TCR CDR3 was performed with the HTBI primer set and the Qiagen OneStep RT-PCR kit. TCRdb reprocessed the public reads (quality trimming at Q25 with fastp, clone calling with MiXCR) and kept in-frame beta chains. All rows with the same CDR3 protein become a single entry with the most common DNA and genes. The table for this sample lists more than 300,000 distinct CDR3 sequences; less than 20% of them were counted only once. 40% to 45% of the sample comes from the top ten. The specimen was blood. The receptors shown here come from a man between 18 and 29 years old with Graves' ophthalmopathy.

Only one count was recorded for this clonotype. CDR3 sequence (DNA): TGTGCCAGCAGTCAGTCGGGACAGGGGGACCACGAGCAGTACTTC. Residues: CASSQSGQGDHEQYF. The chain links TRBV2 to TRBJ2-7, with 11 bases that match TRBD1. The CDR3 extends over 15 amino acids. V shed 5 bases and J 5 bases; nucleotides not matched to a gene: 8. The V gene's germline CDR1 is SNHLY and CDR2 FYNNEI.

This clonotype has at least ten counts. V is TRBV7-3 and J is TRBJ1-1; D call uncertain. CDR1 and CDR2 (germline): SGHTA, FQGTGA. V dropped 0 bases and J dropped 9 bases, with 11 bases sitting between them. The CDR3 runs 13 residues. CDR3 loop: CASSLTSSRQAFF. The CDR3 bases are TGTGCCAGCAGCTTAACGTCCAGCAGGCAAGCTTTCTTT.

This clonotype was recorded at least ten times. The V call is TRBV6-7, the J call TRBJ2-7; 10 positions match TRBD1. Being an ORF, TRBV6-7 has a function that is uncertain. The CDR3 sequence is 14 residues long. V was pared by 2 bases and J by 6 bases, with 4 bases of the junction left unmatched. As DNA, the CDR3 is TGTGCCAGCAGTTACAGGGACAGGGGTGGCGAGCAGTACTTC. Amino acid sequence: CASSYRDRGGEQYF.

This clonotype showed up just a few times. The chain joins TRBV12-3 or TRBV12-4 to TRBJ1-5, with a weak D call TRBD1 (6 bases). Trimming shortened V by 10 bases and J by 7 bases, and 14 bases separated the two germline ends. The CDR3 sequence is 12 residues long. The CDR3 sequence: CATQTGGQPQHF. The CDR3 DNA follows: TGTGCCACCCAGACAGGAGGACAGCCCCAGCATTTT.

The chain uses TRBV28 and TRBJ2-1; D uncertain. Between the trimmed V and J ends, which lost 4 bases and 4 bases, there was a span of 14 bases. Germline V gene sequence: CDR1 MDHEN, CDR2 SYDVKM. The CDR3 covers 15 residues. CDR3 in DNA: TGTGCCAGCAGTTCGCCTAGAGGACCTTACAATGAGCAGTTCTTC. Its translation: CASSSPRGPYNEQFF.

This clonotype has just a few counts. CDR3 sequence: CASSSTGADGIYEQYF. CDR3 DNA: TGTGCCAGTAGTAGTACAGGGGCCGATGGAATTTACGAGCAGTACTTC. The V gene is TRBV19, the J gene TRBJ2-7; 7 bases match TRBD1. The CDR3 spans 16 residues. From germline, CDR1 is LNHDA and CDR2 SQIVND (reference sequence). The V and J ends lost 4 bases and 4 bases, in that order; junction bases with no gene match: 13.

The table lists this clonotype with many counts. V usage is TRBV3-1 and J usage is TRBJ1-2, with D possibly TRBD1 on 5 matching bases. Trimming left V 0 bases short and J 8 bases short, with 13 bases between. The CDR3 is made up of 14 amino acids. The germline CDR1 and CDR2 sequences are LGHDT and YNNKEL (reference sequence). CDR3 region: CASSQEWAGQGYTF. The CDR3 coding sequence is TGTGCCAGCAGCCAAGAATGGGCAGGGCAGGGCTACACCTTC.

The chain combines TRBV6-5 with TRBJ1-4; D is uncertain. CDR1 and CDR2 from the germline V gene are MNHEY and SVGAGI. The length of the CDR3 is 14 residues. V dropped 3 bases and J dropped 4 bases, with 9 bases sitting between them. CDR3 in DNA: TGTGCCAGCAGTTATGAGGCTTATAATGAAAAACTGTTTTTT. Translating gives CASSYEAYNEKLFF.

This clonotype was recorded at least ten times. The CDR3 DNA reads as TGCGCCAGCAGCCAAAGACAGGGTCGGAATGAGCAGTTCTTC. Residues: CASSQRQGRNEQFF. This chain links TRBV5-1 with TRBJ2-1, with TRBD1 identical over 7 bases. Germline V CDR1 and CDR2: SGHRS, YFSETQ. V lost 4 bases and J lost 7; bases outside the gene matches: 8. This CDR3 is built from 14 residues.

The chain carries TRBV10-2 and TRBJ2-1; maybe TRBD1 (5 bases). The CDR3 spans 17 residues. The ends were cut back, 4 bases at V and 1 base at J, with 17 bases in the middle. Per germline, CDR1 WSHSY and CDR2 SAAADI. This chain's CDR3 is CASSVVRDIVSYNEQFF. The CDR3 DNA sequence: TGCGCCAGCAGTGTGGTCAGGGATATTGTGTCCTACAATGAGCAGTTCTTC.

A note on this clonotype: This may stem from a read error, because a much larger clone lies one nucleotide away. The chain recombines TRBV3-1 with TRBJ2-5; D unclear. Germline values: CDR1 LGHDT, CDR2 YNNKEL (reference sequence). The V and J ends lost 0 bases and 8 bases respectively, with 13 bases between them. The CDR3 contains 14 residues. The CDR3 nucleotides read TGTGCCAGCAGCCAAGATGAGGCAGGCACCACCCAGTACTTC. This translates into CASSQDEAGTTQYF.

The genes are TRBV15 and TRBJ1-4; a weak D match, TRBD1 (5 bases). This CDR3 comprises 17 residues. The V end lost 0 bases, the J end lost 5 bases, and 16 bases lay between the germline ends. Germline V CDR1 and CDR2: LNHNV, YYDKDF (reference sequence). CDR3 protein: CATSRDRIWGLNEKLFF. The CDR3, as DNA: TGTGCCACCAGCAGAGATCGTATTTGGGGACTCAATGAAAAACTGTTTTTT. Together with reference TRBV15 and TRBJ1-4, the CDR3 gives the full variable domain: DAMVIQNPRYQVTQFGKPVTLSCSQTLNHNVMYWYQQKSSQAPKLLFHYYDKDFNNEADTPDNFQSRRPNTSFCFLDIRSPGLGDTAMYLCATSRDRIWGLNEKLFFGSGTQLSVL.

The V call is TRBV7-3, the J call TRBJ1-1; TRBD1 aligns across 7 bases. This CDR3 is built from 13 residues. Trimming took 5 bases from V and 3 from J; bases not matched to a gene: 3. Per the germline V gene, CDR1 is SGHTA and CDR2 is FQGTGA. CDR3 sequence (DNA): TGTGCCAGCAGCGACACAGGGGACACTGAAGCTTTCTTT. This translates into CASSDTGDTEAFF.

This clonotype was seen at least ten times. The V and J genes are TRBV10-3 and TRBJ2-7, with D perhaps matching TRBD1 (5 bases). With 3 bases removed from V and 5 bases from J, the gap between germline ends came to 14 bases. The CDR3 consists of 14 residues. Per the germline V gene, CDR1 is ENHRY and CDR2 is SYGVKD. CDR3 coding DNA: TGTGCCATCAGTGATCGACAGTTCAGCAACGAGCAGTACTTC. It translates to CAISDRQFSNEQYF.